This TCR beta chain derives from a study of blood T cell repertoires in COVID-19. The CDR3 covers 14 residues. Germline V gene lookup returns CDR1 GTSNPN and CDR2 SVGIG (reference sequence). Unmatched junction bases numbered 6, after V lost 3 bases and J lost 4 bases. The repertoire was sequenced with immunoSEQ multiplex PCR; TCRdb's copy has only in-frame clones and lacks some. Of about 240,000 clones in the sample, 75% to 90% are singletons; the top ten hold approximately 7.6%. This rearrangement joins TRBV30 to TRBJ2-7; 10 bases line up with TRBD1. Sequencing input: peripheral blood. The receptor was isolated from a man in his 60s who had recovered from COVID-19. This CDR3 reads CAWRLRDRGYEQYF. The CDR3 DNA sequence: TGTGCCTGGAGACTTCGGGACAGGGGTTACGAGCAGTACTTC.